This TCR beta chain was captured by sequencing in a study of identifying expanded T cells in peripheral blood. Profiled with immunoSEQ multiplex PCR; TCRdb holds only in-frame clones, not every one. The data contain 100,000 or so clones, 70% to 90% of them seen just once; the ten biggest clones take up about 14%. General study findings and limits: Over approximately two and four weeks, about 16.4 and 19 clones changed, versus 1.2 between replicates.

No infections or other immune events were documented during collection. In regard to this clone: The target antigen is unknown.

Germline lookup yields CDR1 SGHRS and CDR2 YFSETQ. The CDR3 loop spans 17 amino acids. Trimming took off 1 base at V and 0 bases at J, with 11 bases between the two ends. The chain is built from TRBV5-1 and TRBJ2-6, with D perhaps matching TRBD1 (6 bases). This TCR came from a person aged 18 to 75 in good health. Sample: blood. The CDR3 nucleotides are TGCGCCAGCAGCTTGTCGGGACAATTCTCTGGGGCCAACGTCCTGACTTTC. Amino acid sequence: CASSLSGQFSGANVLTF.